This T cell receptor (beta chain) derives from a study of tissue T cells after allogeneic stem cell transplantation. Study-level information: Several lines of graft-versus-host disease therapy were given to all patients, all with gastrointestinal involvement. Viable blood and marrow gave sorted CD3+ T cells if numbers allowed. Study-wide results and limits: Some tissue clones might be persisting host cells; their alloreactivity or antigen specificity was not determined. Few T cell clones were shared across patients, but motif clusters showed tissue-specific shared signatures.

Remarks on this clone: The antigen remains undetermined.

Losses at the gene ends were 0 bases for V and 1 base for J; bases not matched to a gene: 2. The CDR3 totals 16 residues. Germline values: CDR1 SGHTA, CDR2 FQGNSA. Profiling relied on immunoSEQ multiplex PCR, and the TCRdb table lists in-frame clones only, not all of them. The data contain under 50,000 clones, roughly 92% of them seen just once; the ten biggest clones take up about 4%. This chain joins TRBV7-2 and TRBJ2-3, with TRBD2 matching over 9 bases. The receptor comes from a woman between 35 and 70 years old who later had graft-versus-host disease after an allogeneic stem cell transplant. The sample here was blood, taken before transplantation. CDR3 region: CASSLASGRRTDTQYF. The CDR3 DNA is TGTGCCAGCAGCTTAGCGAGCGGGAGGCGCACAGATACGCAGTATTTT.